A single sample is the source of the 22 T cell receptor beta chains below, sequenced in a study of blood T cell repertoires in COVID-19. The repertoire was sequenced with immunoSEQ multiplex PCR; TCRdb's copy has only in-frame clones and lacks some. The sample carries about 43,000 clones, roughly 89% recorded once. The sequenced sample consisted of peripheral blood. These receptors originate from a man aged 55 to 70 with active COVID-19.

This chain joins TRBV9 and TRBJ1-3, with 9 bases that match TRBD1. The CDR3 runs 15 residues. Per the germline V gene, CDR1 is SGDLS and CDR2 is YYNGEE. The ends lost 4 bases at V and 4 bases at J; junction bases unmatched: 6. The CDR3 reads CASSPDGQGGNTIYF. The CDR3 coding sequence is TGTGCCAGCAGCCCTGACGGACAGGGGGGAAACACCATATATTTT.

This clone appeared a few times. The chain has TRBV7-9 and TRBJ1-4, with TRBD1 matching 9 bases. CDR1 and CDR2 (germline): SEHNR, FQNEAQ (reference sequence). J was trimmed by 8 bases and V by 5 bases; bases with no gene match: 9. The CDR3 length is 15 residues. The CDR3 nucleotides are TGTGCCAGCAGCAGAACCGGGACAGGGACAGAAAAACTGTTTTTT. Translated, it gives CASSRTGTGTEKLFF.

The chain uses TRBV6-5 and TRBJ2-2; 9 bases align to TRBD1. The CDR3 has 15 amino acids. The ends lost 7 bases at V and 4 bases at J; junction bases unmatched: 7. CDR1 is MNHEY, CDR2 SVGAGI, per germline. CDR3 protein: CASIRTGEVTGELFF. The CDR3 nucleotides read TGTGCCAGCATCCGGACAGGGGAGGTCACCGGGGAGCTGTTTTTT.

This rearrangement joins TRBV2 to TRBJ1-2, with 9 bases aligning to TRBD1. The CDR3 spans 14 residues. J was trimmed by 4 bases and V by 6 bases; bases with no gene match: 6. CDR1 is SNHLY and CDR2 is FYNNEI in the germline V gene. The CDR3 coding sequence is TGTGCCAGCAGCGGGGACAGGGACGGCTATGGCTACACCTTC. Protein: CASSGDRDGYGYTF.

The chain carries TRBV4-3 and TRBJ1-2, with D tentatively TRBD1 (6 bases). CDR1 and CDR2 from the germline V gene are LGHNA and YSLEER. Trimming took off 1 base at V and 7 bases at J, with 16 bases between the two ends. The CDR3 is made up of 15 amino acids. CDR3: CASSQVRLGGRGYTF. CDR3 coding DNA: TGCGCCAGCAGCCAAGTTCGTTTAGGGGGACGTGGCTACACCTTC.

The rearrangement links TRBV9 to TRBJ1-1; TRBD1 matches 9 bases. The CDR3 totals 16 residues. Trimming at V came to 1 base and at J to 4 bases, leaving 8 bases not matched to a gene. The germline CDR1 and CDR2 sequences are SGDLS and YYNGEE. CDR3 in DNA: TGTGCCAGCAGCGTAACGAGGGACAGGGTAGCCACTGAAGCTTTCTTT. Its translation is CASSVTRDRVATEAFF.

This clone occurred a few times. V and J are TRBV5-8 and TRBJ1-1; 7 positions match TRBD1. Germline V gene lookup returns CDR1 SGHTS and CDR2 YDEGEE. The CDR3 has 13 amino acids. The ends lost 5 bases at V and 4 bases at J; junction bases unmatched: 5. CDR3 DNA: TGTGCCAGCAGACCAGGGGGTTCCACTGAAGCTTTCTTT. It codes for CASRPGGSTEAFF.

The chain combines TRBV19 with TRBJ1-1, with 10 bases identical to TRBD1. V lost 4 bases to trimming and J lost 5 bases; unmatched junction nucleotides: 10. The germline CDR1 and CDR2 sequences are LNHDA and SQIVND (reference sequence). There are 16 residues in the CDR3. Here the CDR3 reads CASSRGQGTPRTEAFF. The CDR3 nucleotides read TGTGCCAGTAGTAGGGGACAGGGGACCCCGAGGACTGAAGCTTTCTTT.

The chain joins TRBV9 to TRBJ1-3; no clear D. CDR3 length: 12 amino acids. CDR1 SGDLS and CDR2 YYNGEE come from the germline V gene. Trimming pared 5 bases from V and 12 bases from J, leaving 15 bases between. The CDR3 region is CASSPREGNIYF. The CDR3 region has the DNA TGTGCCAGCAGTCCTAGGGAGGGTAACATATATTTT.

This chain uses TRBV5-1 with TRBJ2-3, with 8 nucleotides matching TRBD1. The CDR3 length is 16 residues. Germline CDR1 reads SGHRS; CDR2 reads YFSETQ. With V trimmed by 0 bases and J by 1 base, 4 bases remained unmatched. DNA for the CDR3: TGCGCCAGCAGCTTGGCAGGGACAGGTCGCACAGATACGCAGTATTTT. Encoded protein: CASSLAGTGRTDTQYF.

This chain uses TRBV5-4 with TRBJ1-1; 10 bases line up with TRBD1. The J segment lost 4 bases and the V segment lost 4 bases, leaving 4 bases of the junction unmatched. Germline V gene data show CDR1 as SGHNT and CDR2 as YYREEE (reference sequence). This CDR3 is 14 amino acids long. The CDR3 loop is CASSRDRGGTEAFF. The CDR3 bases are TGTGCCAGCAGCCGGGACAGGGGAGGCACTGAAGCTTTCTTT.

The chain is built from TRBV19 and TRBJ2-1; D is perhaps TRBD2 (6 bases). The germline V gene encodes CDR1 LNHDA and CDR2 SQIVND (reference sequence). Trimming pared 1 base from V and 8 bases from J, leaving 12 bases between. The CDR3 contains 14 residues. CDR3 in amino acids: CASSIVGGVDEQFF. CDR3 nucleotide sequence: TGTGCCAGTAGTATAGTTGGAGGGGTCGATGAGCAGTTCTTC.

The chain has TRBV7-9 and TRBJ2-7; D unclear. V lost 1 base and J 2 bases, leaving 9 bases between the germline ends. The CDR3 is 14 amino acids. Germline CDR1 is SEHNR and CDR2 is FQNEAQ (reference sequence). The CDR3 bases are TGTGCCAGCAGCTTAGGGCAGGAAACCTACGAGCAGTACTTC. This translates into CASSLGQETYEQYF. The full variable domain, rest sourced from reference TRBV7-9 and TRBJ2-7, is DTGVSQNPRHKITKRGQNVTFRCDPISEHNRLYWYRQTLGQGPEFLTYFQNEAQLEKSRLLSDRFSAERPKGSFSTLEIQRTEQGDSAMYLCASSLGQETYEQYFGPGTRLTVT.

The V and J genes are TRBV6-5 and TRBJ1-4, with TRBD1 as a possible D gene (6 bases). V was pared by 6 bases and J by 10 bases, with 18 bases between. This CDR3 has 14 residues. Per the germline V gene, CDR1 is MNHEY and CDR2 is SVGAGI. The CDR3 DNA reads as TGTGCCAGCAGGATACAGGGTGCGGACGGAAAACTGTTTTTT. This gives the protein CASRIQGADGKLFF.

V and J are TRBV21-1 and TRBJ2-1; the table's D call, TRBD1, has no DNA check behind it. TRBV21-1 is a pseudogene segment. The CDR3 has 20 residues. The CDR3, as DNA: TGTGCCAGCAGCACCCGGCCCGGAATTCCTCCGGTCACAGAATACAATGAGCAGTTCTTC. Protein sequence: CASSTRPGIPPVTEYNEQFF.

The chain uses TRBV11-2 and TRBJ2-5, with 11 bases identical to TRBD2. Germline loops: CDR1 SGHAT, CDR2 FQNNGV. The trim removed 3 bases at V and 4 bases at J, leaving 4 bases unmatched. The CDR3 totals 15 residues. The CDR3 sequence is CASSFSGGAGETQYF. The CDR3 DNA reads as TGTGCCAGCAGCTTTAGCGGGGGGGCAGGAGAGACCCAGTACTTC.

The chain uses TRBV9 and TRBJ2-7, with 7 bases matching TRBD1. V was clipped by 3 bases and J by 2 bases; unmatched bases: 8. Germline CDR1 reads SGDLS; CDR2 reads YYNGEE. CDR3 length equals 15 residues. CDR3 nucleotides: TGTGCCAGCAGCGCCCGGGACAGTGTTGCCTACGAGCAGTACTTC. The encoded protein is CASSARDSVAYEQYF.

The CDR3 spells CASSLVLGGGDEQYF. The CDR3 DNA follows: TGTGCCAGCAGCTTAGTACTGGGCGGGGGCGACGAGCAGTACTTC. The chain employs TRBV7-2 and TRBJ2-7; D possibly corresponds to TRBD2 (7 bases). This CDR3 region has 15 residues. V was clipped by 1 base and J by 5 bases, with 15 bases between them. Germline V CDR1 and CDR2: SGHTA, FQGNSA.

The J gene is TRBJ2-1, the V gene TRBV6-5; no firm D call. Trimming stripped 8 bases from V and 9 bases from J, with 8 bases between. CDR1 and CDR2 from the germline V gene are MNHEY and SVGAGI. This CDR3 has 10 amino acids. The CDR3 here is CASGRREQFF. The CDR3 DNA sequence: TGTGCCAGCGGCCGTCGTGAGCAGTTCTTC.

This CDR3 reads CAISNTREAFF. For the CDR3, the DNA is TGTGCCATCAGTAACACCCGTGAAGCTTTCTTT. The J gene is TRBJ1-1, the V gene TRBV10-3; no definite D call. Per germline, CDR1 ENHRY and CDR2 SYGVKD. V lost 5 bases and J lost 7, with 8 bases in between. There are 11 residues in the CDR3.

The chain recombines TRBV24-1 with TRBJ2-5, with a possible D match to TRBD2 (5 bases). Trimming shortened V by 3 bases and J by 0 bases, and 13 bases separated the two germline ends. Germline V lookup: CDR1 KGHDR, CDR2 SFDVKD. The CDR3 is 16 residues long. The CDR3 loop is CATSDGLALYQETQYF. The CDR3 coding sequence is TGTGCCACCAGTGATGGGTTAGCGCTTTACCAAGAGACCCAGTACTTC.

In its sample, this clone was seen once. This chain links TRBV12-3 or TRBV12-4 with TRBJ1-2; the match to TRBD1 covers 7 bases. The J segment lost 6 bases and the V segment lost 3 bases, leaving 4 bases of the junction unmatched. This CDR3 contains 13 residues. CDR3 DNA sequence: TGTGCCAGCAGTTTTACAGGGGCCGATGGCTACACCTTC. It is translated as CASSFTGADGYTF.